This T cell receptor (beta chain) is from a study of T-cell memory formation after mild COVID-19. Study observations and caveats: In pre-infection memory, a portion of responding clones appeared, which suggested that cross-reactive memory joined. Whereas later expanders leaned CD4+, clones contracting day 15 to 85 showed a balanced CD4/CD8 makeup.

Germline CDR1 is SGHRS and CDR2 is YFSETQ. Trimming removed 0 bases at V and 8 bases at J, with 14 bases between. The CDR3 totals 14 residues. A word on this clonotype: The antigen is unknown.

From the 5' RACE reads, TCRdb called clonotypes with MiXCR, one entry per CDR3 protein. The sample comprises approximately 250,000 distinct CDR3 sequences, around 17% of which are singletons, and around 23% rests with the top ten. This TCR came from a man in his late teens or twenties who had mild COVID-19 (a few samples of this study predate the infection). Cell type and time point are not known. Input material: PBMCs or a T cell subset sorted from them (not recorded which). V is TRBV5-1 and J is TRBJ1-2; D ambiguous. CDR3 DNA: TGCGCCAGCAGCTTGGGGACCCGTCCTCAAGGCTACACCTTC. Its translation: CASSLGTRPQGYTF.